The 4 T cell receptor beta chains below were found in one sample sequenced in a study of blood T cell repertoires in COVID-19. TCRdb keeps only in-frame clones here, not all; method: immunoSEQ multiplex PCR. This table holds more than 150,000 clones, less than 90% found once. The sequenced material came from peripheral blood. The receptors originated from a man in his sixties or seventies with active or convalescent COVID-19.

V and J are TRBV15 and TRBJ1-3; D call uncertain. Germline lookup yields CDR1 LNHNV and CDR2 YYDKDF (reference sequence). Between the trimmed V and J ends, which lost 1 base and 2 bases, there was a span of 9 bases. The CDR3 consists of 15 residues. The CDR3: CATSRAPVTGNTIYF. The CDR3 nucleotides read TGTGCCACCAGCAGAGCCCCGGTCACTGGAAACACCATATATTTT. Full variable domain (rest looked up from reference TRBV15 and TRBJ1-3): DAMVIQNPRYQVTQFGKPVTLSCSQTLNHNVMYWYQQKSSQAPKLLFHYYDKDFNNEADTPDNFQSRRPNTSFCFLDIRSPGLGDTAMYLCATSRAPVTGNTIYFGEGSWLTVV.

The chain has TRBV18 and TRBJ2-1, with a tentative D call TRBD2 (6 bases). The CDR3 runs 12 residues. V was clipped by 5 bases and J by 10 bases, with 12 bases between them. Germline CDR1 reads KGHSH; CDR2 reads LQKENI. CDR3 coding DNA: TGTGCCAGCTCAACTCCCGGGGGAGAGCAGTTCTTC. As protein: CASSTPGGEQFF.

The chain links TRBV7-2 to TRBJ2-7; 7 bases are shared with TRBD2. The CDR3 contains 16 residues. Germline-derived CDR1 and CDR2 are SGHTA and FQGNSA. V was pared by 5 bases and J by 1 base, with 11 bases of the junction left unmatched. CDR3 residues: CASSRRFGGGSYEQYF. The DNA of the CDR3 is TGTGCCAGCAGCCGGAGGTTTGGCGGGGGATCCTACGAGCAGTACTTC.

The chain carries TRBV19 and TRBJ1-2; the D gene is possibly TRBD1 (5 bases). This CDR3 is built from 15 residues. V shed 6 bases and J shed 4 bases, with 18 bases lying between them. Germline loops: CDR1 LNHDA, CDR2 SQIVND (reference sequence). The CDR3 is CASSDLGGYSYGYTF. CDR3 sequence (DNA): TGTGCCAGTAGCGACCTGGGGGGGTACAGCTATGGCTACACCTTC.